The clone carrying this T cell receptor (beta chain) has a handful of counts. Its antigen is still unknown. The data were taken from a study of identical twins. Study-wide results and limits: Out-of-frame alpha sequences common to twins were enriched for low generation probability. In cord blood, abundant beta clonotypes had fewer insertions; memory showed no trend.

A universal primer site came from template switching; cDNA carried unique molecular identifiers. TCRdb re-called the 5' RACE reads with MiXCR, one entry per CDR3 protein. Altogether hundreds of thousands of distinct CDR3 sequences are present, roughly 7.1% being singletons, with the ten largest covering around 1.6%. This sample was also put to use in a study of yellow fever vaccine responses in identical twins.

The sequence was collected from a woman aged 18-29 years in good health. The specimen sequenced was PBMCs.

CDR3 amino acids: CASSLSPGPSYEQYV. In nucleotides, the CDR3 is TGTGCCAGCAGCTTATCTCCAGGTCCCTCCTACGAGCAGTACGTC. The chain is built from TRBV11-2 and TRBJ2-7; no clear D. Trimming took 2 bases from V and 0 from J, leaving 11 bases between them. Germline V lookup: CDR1 SGHAT, CDR2 FQNNGV. This CDR3 contains 15 residues.